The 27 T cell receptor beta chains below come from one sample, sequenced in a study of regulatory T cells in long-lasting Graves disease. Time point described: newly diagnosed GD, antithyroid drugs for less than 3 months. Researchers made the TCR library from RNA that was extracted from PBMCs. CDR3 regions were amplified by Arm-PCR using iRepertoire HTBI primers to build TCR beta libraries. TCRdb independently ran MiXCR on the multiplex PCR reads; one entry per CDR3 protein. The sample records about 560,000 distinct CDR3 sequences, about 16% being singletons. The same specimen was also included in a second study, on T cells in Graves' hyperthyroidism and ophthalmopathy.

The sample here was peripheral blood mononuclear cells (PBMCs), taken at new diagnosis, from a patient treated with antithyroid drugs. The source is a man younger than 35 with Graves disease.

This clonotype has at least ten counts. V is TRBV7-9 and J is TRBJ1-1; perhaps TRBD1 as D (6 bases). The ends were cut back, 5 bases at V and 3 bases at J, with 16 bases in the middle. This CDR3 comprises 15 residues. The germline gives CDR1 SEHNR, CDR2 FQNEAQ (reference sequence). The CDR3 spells CASSPLRGLDTEAFF. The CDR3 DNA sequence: TGTGCCAGCAGCCCACTCCGGGGGCTCGACACTGAAGCTTTCTTT.

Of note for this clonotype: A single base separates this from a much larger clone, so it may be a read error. CDR3 loop: CARSLVAWGYEQYF. The CDR3 DNA reads as TGTGCCAGGAGCTTAGTCGCCTGGGGCTACGAGCAGTACTTC. The J gene is TRBJ2-7, the V gene TRBV7-2; D ambiguous. The CDR3 runs to 14 residues. Germline V gene lookup returns CDR1 SGHTA and CDR2 FQGNSA.

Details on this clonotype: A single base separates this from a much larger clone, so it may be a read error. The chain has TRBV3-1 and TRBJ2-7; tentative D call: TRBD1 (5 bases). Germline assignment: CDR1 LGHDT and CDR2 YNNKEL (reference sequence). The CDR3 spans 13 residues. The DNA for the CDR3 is TGTGCCAGCCGCCAAGATAGGACCAGGGATCCGTACTTC. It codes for CASRQDRTRDPYF.

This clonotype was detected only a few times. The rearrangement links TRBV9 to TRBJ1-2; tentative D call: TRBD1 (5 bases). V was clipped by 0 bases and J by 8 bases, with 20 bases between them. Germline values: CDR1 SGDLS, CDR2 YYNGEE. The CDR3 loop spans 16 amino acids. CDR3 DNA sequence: TGTGCCAGCAGCGTAGAGCCAGGGAGGGATTTGCGGGGCTACACCTTC. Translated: CASSVEPGRDLRGYTF.

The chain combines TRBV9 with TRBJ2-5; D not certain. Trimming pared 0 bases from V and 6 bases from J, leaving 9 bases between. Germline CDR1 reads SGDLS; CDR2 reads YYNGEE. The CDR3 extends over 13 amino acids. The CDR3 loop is CASSVDPPKTQYF. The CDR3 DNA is TGTGCCAGCAGCGTAGACCCTCCAAAGACCCAGTACTTC.

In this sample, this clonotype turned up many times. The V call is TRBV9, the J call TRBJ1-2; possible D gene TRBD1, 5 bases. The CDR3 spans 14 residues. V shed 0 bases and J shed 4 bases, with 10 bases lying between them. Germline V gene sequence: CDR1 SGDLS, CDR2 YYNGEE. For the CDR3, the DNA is TGTGCCAGCAGCGTAGGTGGGGGTGGCTATGGCTACACCTTC. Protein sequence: CASSVGGGGYGYTF. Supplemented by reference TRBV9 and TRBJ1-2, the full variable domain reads DSGVTQTPKHLITATGQRVTLRCSPRSGDLSVYWYQQSLDQGLQFLIQYYNGEERAKGNILERFSAQQFPDLHSELNLSSLELGDSALYFCASSVGGGGYGYTFGSGTRLTVV.

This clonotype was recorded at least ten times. CDR3 coding DNA: TGTGCCAGCAGCCCCTTAACGGGAGGGCCCGCAGATACGCAGTATTTT. Translating it yields CASSPLTGGPADTQYF. This chain links TRBV7-9 with TRBJ2-3; 8 nucleotides align to TRBD2. V was pared by 5 bases and J by 4 bases, with 11 bases of the junction left unmatched. Germline V gene lookup returns CDR1 SEHNR and CDR2 FQNEAQ (reference sequence). This CDR3 has 16 amino acids.

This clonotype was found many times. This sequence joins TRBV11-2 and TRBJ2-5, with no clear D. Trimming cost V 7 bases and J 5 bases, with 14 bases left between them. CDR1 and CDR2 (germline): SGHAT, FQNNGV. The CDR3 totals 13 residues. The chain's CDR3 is CASTWWSGETQYF. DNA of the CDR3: TGTGCCAGCACCTGGTGGTCGGGCGAGACCCAGTACTTC.

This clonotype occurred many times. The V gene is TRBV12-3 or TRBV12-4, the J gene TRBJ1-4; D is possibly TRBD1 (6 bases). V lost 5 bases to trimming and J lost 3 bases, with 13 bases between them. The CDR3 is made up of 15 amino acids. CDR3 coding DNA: TGTGCCAGCAGTGCACTCAGGGGTTCTAATGAAAAACTGTTTTTT. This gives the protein CASSALRGSNEKLFF.

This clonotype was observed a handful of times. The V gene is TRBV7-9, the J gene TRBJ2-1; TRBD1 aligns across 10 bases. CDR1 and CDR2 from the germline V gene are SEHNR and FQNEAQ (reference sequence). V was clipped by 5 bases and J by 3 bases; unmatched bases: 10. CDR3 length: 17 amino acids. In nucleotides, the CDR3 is TGTGCCAGCAGCCCGTCCCGGGACAGGGGAGGCTACAATGAGCAGTTCTTC. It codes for CASSPSRDRGGYNEQFF.

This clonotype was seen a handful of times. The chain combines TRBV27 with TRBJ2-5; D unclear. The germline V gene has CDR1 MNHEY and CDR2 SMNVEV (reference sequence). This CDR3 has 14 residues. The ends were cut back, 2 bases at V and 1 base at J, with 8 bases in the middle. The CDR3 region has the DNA TGTGCCAGCAGTTTACTAGGAATCCAAGAGACCCAGTACTTC. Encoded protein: CASSLLGIQETQYF.

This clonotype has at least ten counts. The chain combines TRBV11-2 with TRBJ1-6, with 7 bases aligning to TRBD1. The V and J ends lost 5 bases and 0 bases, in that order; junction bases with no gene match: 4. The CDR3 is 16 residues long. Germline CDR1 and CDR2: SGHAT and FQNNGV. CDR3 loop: CASSPDRSSYNSPLHF. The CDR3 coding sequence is TGTGCCAGCAGCCCGGACAGGAGCTCCTATAATTCACCCCTCCACTTT.

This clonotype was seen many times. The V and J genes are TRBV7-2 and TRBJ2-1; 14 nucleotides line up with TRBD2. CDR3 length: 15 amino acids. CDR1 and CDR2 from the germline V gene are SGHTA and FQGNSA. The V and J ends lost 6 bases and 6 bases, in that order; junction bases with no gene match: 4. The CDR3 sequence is CASSAGTSGSNEQFF. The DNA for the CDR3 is TGTGCCAGCAGTGCCGGGACTAGCGGGAGCAATGAGCAGTTCTTC.

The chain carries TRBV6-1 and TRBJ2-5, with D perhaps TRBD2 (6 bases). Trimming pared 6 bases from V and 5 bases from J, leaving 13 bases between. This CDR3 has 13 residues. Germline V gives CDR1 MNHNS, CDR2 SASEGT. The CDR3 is CASRGAGWETQYF. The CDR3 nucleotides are TGTGCCAGCAGGGGCGCGGGGTGGGAGACCCAGTACTTC.

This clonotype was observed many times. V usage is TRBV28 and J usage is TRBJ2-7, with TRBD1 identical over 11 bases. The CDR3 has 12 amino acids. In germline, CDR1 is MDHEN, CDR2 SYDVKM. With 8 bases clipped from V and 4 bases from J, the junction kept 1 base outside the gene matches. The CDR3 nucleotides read TGTGCCAGCGGGACAGGGGGATACGAGCAGTACTTC. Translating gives CASGTGGYEQYF.

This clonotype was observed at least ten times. In DNA, the CDR3 is TGTGCCAGCAGTTTATTGACTAGCGGGAGCTCCTACGAGCAGTACTTC. Amino acid sequence: CASSLLTSGSSYEQYF. The chain links TRBV28 to TRBJ2-7; 12 bases are shared with TRBD2. In germline, CDR1 is MDHEN, CDR2 SYDVKM. The trim removed 1 base at V and 0 bases at J, leaving 1 base unmatched. The CDR3 loop spans 16 amino acids. Looking up the rest from reference TRBV28 and TRBJ2-7 gives the full variable domain: DVKVTQSSRYLVKRTGEKVFLECVQDMDHENMFWYRQDPGLGLRLIYFSYDVKMKEKGDIPEGYSVSREKKERFSLILESASTNQTSMYLCASSLLTSGSSYEQYFGPGTRLTVT.

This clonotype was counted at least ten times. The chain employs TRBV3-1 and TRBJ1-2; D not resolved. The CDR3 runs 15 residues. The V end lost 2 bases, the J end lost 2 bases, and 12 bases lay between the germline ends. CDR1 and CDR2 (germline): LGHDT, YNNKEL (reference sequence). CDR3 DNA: TGTGCCAGCAGCCAATGGGTCCAGGAAAACTATGGCTACACCTTC. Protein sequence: CASSQWVQENYGYTF.

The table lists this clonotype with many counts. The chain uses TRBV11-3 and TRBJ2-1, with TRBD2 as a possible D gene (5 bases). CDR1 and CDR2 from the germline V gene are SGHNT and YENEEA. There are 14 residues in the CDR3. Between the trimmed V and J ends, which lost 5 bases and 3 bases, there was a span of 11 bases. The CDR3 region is CASSQRAGYNEQFF. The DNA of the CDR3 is TGTGCCAGCAGCCAGAGGGCAGGCTACAATGAGCAGTTCTTC.

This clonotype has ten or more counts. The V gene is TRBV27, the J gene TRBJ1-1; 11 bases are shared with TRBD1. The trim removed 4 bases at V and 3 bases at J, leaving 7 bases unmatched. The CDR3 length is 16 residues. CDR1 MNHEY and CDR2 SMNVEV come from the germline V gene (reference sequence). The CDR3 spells CASSSPTGQGDTEAFF. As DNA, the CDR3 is TGTGCCAGCAGTTCACCAACGGGACAGGGGGACACTGAAGCTTTCTTT.

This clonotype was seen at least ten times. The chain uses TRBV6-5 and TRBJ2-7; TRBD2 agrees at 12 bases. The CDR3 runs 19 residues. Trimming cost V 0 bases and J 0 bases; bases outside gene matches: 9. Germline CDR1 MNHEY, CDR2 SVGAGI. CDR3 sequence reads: CASSYSGLAGLKSSYEQYF. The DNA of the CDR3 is TGTGCCAGCAGTTACTCCGGACTAGCGGGACTCAAGAGCTCCTACGAGCAGTACTTC.

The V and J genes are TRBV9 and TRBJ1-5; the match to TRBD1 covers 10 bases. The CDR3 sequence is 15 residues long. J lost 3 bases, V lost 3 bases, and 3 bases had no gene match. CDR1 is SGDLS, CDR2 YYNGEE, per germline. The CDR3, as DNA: TGTGCCAGCAGCGAAGGGACAGGGGCCAATCAGCCCCAGCATTTT. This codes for CASSEGTGANQPQHF.

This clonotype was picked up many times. In nucleotides, the CDR3 is TGTGCCAGCAGTCGCTGGGGGACGGGGGCTGGCTACACCTTC. This sequence encodes CASSRWGTGAGYTF. This chain joins TRBV28 and TRBJ1-2, with TRBD1 as a possible D gene (6 bases). Trimming took off 5 bases at V and 7 bases at J, with 17 bases between the two ends. There are 14 residues in the CDR3. Germline V lookup: CDR1 MDHEN, CDR2 SYDVKM.

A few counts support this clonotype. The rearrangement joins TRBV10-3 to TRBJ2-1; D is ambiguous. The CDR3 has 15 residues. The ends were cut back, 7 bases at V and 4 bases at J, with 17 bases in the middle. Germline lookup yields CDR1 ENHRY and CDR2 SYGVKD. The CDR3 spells CAITPASDSYNEQFF. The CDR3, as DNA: TGTGCCATCACACCTGCTTCCGATTCTTACAATGAGCAGTTCTTC.

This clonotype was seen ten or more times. CDR3 region: CASSSTVTGLQLIADTQYF. In DNA form, the CDR3 reads TGTGCCAGCAGCTCGACGGTGACGGGACTCCAACTGATTGCAGATACGCAGTATTTT. The rearrangement uses TRBV7-9 and TRBJ2-3; TRBD2 might be the D (6 bases). Per germline, CDR1 SEHNR and CDR2 FQNEAQ (reference sequence). The CDR3 sequence is 19 residues long. V gave up 4 bases and J gave up 4 bases, with 27 bases separating them.

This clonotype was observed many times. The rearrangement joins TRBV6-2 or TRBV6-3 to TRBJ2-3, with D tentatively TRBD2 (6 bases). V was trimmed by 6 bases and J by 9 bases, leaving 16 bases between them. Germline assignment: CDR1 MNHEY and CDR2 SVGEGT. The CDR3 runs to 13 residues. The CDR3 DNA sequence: TGTGCCAGCAGCCGCGGGGACCTTGAGACGCAGTATTTT. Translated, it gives CASSRGDLETQYF.

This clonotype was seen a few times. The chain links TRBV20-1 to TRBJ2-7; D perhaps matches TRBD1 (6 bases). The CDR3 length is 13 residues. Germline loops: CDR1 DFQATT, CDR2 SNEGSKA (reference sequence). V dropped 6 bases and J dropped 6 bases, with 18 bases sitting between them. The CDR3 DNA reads TGCAGTGCCCTTGGACAGCACTTCGCCGAGCAGTACTTC. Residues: CSALGQHFAEQYF.

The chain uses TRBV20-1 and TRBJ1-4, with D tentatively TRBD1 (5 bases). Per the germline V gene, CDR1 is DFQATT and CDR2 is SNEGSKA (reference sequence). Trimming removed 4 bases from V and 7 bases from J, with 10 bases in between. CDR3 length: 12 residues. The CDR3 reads CSANTGGEKLFF. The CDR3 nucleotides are TGCAGTGCTAATACCGGGGGTGAAAAACTGTTTTTT.